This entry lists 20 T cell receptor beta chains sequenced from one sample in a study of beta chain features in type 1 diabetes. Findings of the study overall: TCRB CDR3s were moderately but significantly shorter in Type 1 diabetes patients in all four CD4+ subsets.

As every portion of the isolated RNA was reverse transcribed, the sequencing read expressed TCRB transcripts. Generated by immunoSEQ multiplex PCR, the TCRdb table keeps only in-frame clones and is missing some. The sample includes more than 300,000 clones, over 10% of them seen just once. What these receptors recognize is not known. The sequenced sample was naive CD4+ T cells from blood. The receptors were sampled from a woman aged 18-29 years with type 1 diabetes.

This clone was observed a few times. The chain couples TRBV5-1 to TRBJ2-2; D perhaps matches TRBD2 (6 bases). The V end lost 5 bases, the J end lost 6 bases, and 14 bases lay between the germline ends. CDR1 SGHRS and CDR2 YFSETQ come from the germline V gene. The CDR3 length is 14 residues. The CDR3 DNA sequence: TGCGCCAGCAGTTTTAGAACTAGCTCCGGGGAGCTGTTTTTT. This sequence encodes CASSFRTSSGELFF. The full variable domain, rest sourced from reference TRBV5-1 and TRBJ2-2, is KAGVTQTPRYLIKTRGQQVTLSCSPISGHRSVSWYQQTPGQGLQFLFEYFSETQRNKGNFPGRFSGRQFSNSRSEMNVSTLELGDSALYLCASSFRTSSGELFFGEGSRLTVL.

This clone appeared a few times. This CDR3 reads CASSPPVHQETQYF. CDR3 bases: TGTGCCAGCAGCCCCCCAGTTCACCAAGAGACCCAGTACTTC. The chain couples TRBV25-1 to TRBJ2-5, with D unclear. V was cut by 6 bases and J by 0 bases, with 11 bases left in between. This CDR3 spans 14 amino acids. Looked up from germline, CDR1 is MGHDK and CDR2 is SYGVNS.

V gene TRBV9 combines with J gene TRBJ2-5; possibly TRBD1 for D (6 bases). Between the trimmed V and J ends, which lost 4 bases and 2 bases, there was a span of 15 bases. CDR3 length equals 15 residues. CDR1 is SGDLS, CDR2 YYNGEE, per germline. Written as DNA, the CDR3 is TGTGCCAGCAGCACCCCGGGACACCAGCAAGAGACCCAGTACTTC. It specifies CASSTPGHQQETQYF.

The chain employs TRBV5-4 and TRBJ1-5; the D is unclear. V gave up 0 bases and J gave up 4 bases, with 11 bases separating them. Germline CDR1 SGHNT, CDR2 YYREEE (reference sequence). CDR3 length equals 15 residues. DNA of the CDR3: TGTGCCAGCAGCTTGGAACCGACACCGAATCAGCCCCAGCATTTT. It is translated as CASSLEPTPNQPQHF. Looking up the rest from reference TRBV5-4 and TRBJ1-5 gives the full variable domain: ETGVTQSPTHLIKTRGQQVTLRCSSQSGHNTVSWYQQALGQGPQFIFQYYREEENGRGNFPPRFSGLQFPNYSSELNVNALELDDSALYLCASSLEPTPNQPQHFGDGTRLSIL.

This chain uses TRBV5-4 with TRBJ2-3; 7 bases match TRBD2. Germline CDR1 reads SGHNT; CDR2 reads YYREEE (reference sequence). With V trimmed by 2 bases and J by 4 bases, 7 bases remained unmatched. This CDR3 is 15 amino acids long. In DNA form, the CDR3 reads TGTGCCAGCAGCTTAGGCGGGAGAGGTTCAGATACGCAGTATTTT. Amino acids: CASSLGGRGSDTQYF.

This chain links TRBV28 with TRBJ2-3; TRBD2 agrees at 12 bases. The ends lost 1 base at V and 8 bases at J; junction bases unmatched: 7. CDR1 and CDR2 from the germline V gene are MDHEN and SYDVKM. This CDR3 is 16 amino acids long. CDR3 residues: CASSLSTSGSLGTQYF. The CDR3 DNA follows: TGTGCCAGCAGTTTATCGACTAGCGGGAGCCTTGGTACGCAGTATTTT.

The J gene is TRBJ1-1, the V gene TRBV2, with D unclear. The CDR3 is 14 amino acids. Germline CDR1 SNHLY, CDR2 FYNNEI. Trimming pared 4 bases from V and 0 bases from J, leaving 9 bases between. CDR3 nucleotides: TGTGCCAGCAGTGGGCTGATCATGAACACTGAAGCTTTCTTT. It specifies CASSGLIMNTEAFF.

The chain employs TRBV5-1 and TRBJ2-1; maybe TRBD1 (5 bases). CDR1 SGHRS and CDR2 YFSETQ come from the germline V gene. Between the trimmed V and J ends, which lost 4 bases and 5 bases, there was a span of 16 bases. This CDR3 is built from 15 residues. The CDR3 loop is CASSPQAAGDNEQFF. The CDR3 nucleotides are TGCGCCAGCAGCCCACAGGCGGCCGGTGACAATGAGCAGTTCTTC.

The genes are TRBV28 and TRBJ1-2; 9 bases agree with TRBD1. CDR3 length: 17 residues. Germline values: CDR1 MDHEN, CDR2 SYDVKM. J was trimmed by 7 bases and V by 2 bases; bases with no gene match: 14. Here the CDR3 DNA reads TGTGCCAGCAGTTTAAGGCCTCCGGGACAGGGTGGTTCTGGCTACACCTTC. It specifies CASSLRPPGQGGSGYTF.

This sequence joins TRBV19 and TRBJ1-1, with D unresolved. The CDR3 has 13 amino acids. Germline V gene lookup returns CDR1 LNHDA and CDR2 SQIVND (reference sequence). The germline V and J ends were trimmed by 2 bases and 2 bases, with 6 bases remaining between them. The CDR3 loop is CASSIRANTEAFF. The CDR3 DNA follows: TGTGCCAGTAGTATAAGAGCTAACACTGAAGCTTTCTTT.

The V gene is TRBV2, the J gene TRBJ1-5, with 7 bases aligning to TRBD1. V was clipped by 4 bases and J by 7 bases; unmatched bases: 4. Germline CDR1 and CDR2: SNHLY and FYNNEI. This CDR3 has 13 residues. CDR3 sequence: CASSGGRGQPQHF. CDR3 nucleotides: TGTGCCAGCAGTGGGGGCAGGGGGCAGCCCCAGCATTTT.

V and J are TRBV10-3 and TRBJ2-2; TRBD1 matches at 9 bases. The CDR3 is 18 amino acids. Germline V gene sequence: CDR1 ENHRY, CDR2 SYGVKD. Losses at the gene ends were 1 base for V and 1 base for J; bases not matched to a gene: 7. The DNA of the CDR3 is TGTGCCATCAGTGAGTGGCTTTCGGGACAGGGGAACACCGGGGAGCTGTTTTTT. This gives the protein CAISEWLSGQGNTGELFF.

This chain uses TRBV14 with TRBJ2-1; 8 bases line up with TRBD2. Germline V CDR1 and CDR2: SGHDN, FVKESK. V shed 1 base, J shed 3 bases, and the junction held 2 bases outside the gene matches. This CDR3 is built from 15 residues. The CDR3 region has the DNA TGTGCCAGCAGCCAAGCAACTAGCGGCTACAATGAGCAGTTCTTC. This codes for CASSQATSGYNEQFF.

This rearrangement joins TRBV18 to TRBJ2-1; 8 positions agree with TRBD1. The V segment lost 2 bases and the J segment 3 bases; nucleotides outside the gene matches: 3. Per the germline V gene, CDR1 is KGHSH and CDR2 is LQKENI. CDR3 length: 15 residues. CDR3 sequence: CASSPTQGGYNEQFF. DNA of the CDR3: TGTGCCAGCTCACCAACACAGGGGGGCTACAATGAGCAGTTCTTC. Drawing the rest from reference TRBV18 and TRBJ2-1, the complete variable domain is NAGVMQNPRHLVRRRGQEARLRCSPMKGHSHVYWYRQLPEEGLKFMVYLQKENIIDESGMPKERFSAEFPKEGPSILRIQQVVRGDSAAYFCASSPTQGGYNEQFFGPGTRLTVL.

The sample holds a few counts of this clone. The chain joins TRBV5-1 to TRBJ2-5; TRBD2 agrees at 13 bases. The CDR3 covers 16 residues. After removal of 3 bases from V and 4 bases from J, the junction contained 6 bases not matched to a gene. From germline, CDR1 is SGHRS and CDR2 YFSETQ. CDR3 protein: CASSSSGLAGVETQYF. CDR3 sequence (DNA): TGCGCCAGCAGCTCATCAGGACTAGCGGGAGTAGAGACCCAGTACTTC.

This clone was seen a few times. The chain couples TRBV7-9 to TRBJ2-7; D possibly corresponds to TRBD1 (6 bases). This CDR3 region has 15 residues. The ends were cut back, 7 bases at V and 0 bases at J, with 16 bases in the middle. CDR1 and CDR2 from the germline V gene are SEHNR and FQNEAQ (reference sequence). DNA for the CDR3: TGTGCCAGCACCTCAGAGGACAGAAGCTCCTACGAGCAGTACTTC. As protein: CASTSEDRSSYEQYF. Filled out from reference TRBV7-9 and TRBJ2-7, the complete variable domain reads DTGVSQNPRHKITKRGQNVTFRCDPISEHNRLYWYRQTLGQGPEFLTYFQNEAQLEKSRLLSDRFSAERPKGSFSTLEIQRTEQGDSAMYLCASTSEDRSSYEQYFGPGTRLTVT.

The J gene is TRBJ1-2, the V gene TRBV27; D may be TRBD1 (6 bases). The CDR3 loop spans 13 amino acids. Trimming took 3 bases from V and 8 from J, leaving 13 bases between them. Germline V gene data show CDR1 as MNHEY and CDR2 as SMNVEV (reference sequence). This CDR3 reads CASSLKPGVGYTF. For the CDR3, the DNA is TGTGCCAGCAGTTTGAAGCCAGGGGTGGGCTACACCTTC.

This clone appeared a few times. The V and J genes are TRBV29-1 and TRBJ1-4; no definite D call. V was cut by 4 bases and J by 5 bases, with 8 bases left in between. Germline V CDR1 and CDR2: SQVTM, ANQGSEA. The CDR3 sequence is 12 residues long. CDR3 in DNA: TGCAGCGTTGGCTCTCGGAATGAAAAACTGTTTTTT. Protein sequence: CSVGSRNEKLFF.

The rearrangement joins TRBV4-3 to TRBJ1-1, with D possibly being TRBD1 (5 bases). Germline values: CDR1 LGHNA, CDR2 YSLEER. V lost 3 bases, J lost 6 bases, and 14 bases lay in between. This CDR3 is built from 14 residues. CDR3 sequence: CASSQGPEMSEAFF. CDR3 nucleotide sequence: TGCGCCAGCAGCCAGGGGCCAGAAATGTCTGAAGCTTTCTTT.

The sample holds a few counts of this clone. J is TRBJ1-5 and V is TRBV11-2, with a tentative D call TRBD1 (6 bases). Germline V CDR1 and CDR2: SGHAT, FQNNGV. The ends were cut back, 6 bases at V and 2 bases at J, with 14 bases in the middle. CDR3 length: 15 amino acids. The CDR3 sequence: CASSLGGRGNQPQHF. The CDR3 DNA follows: TGTGCCAGCAGTTTGGGGGGGCGCGGCAATCAGCCCCAGCATTTT.